Below, 13 T cell receptor beta chains from the same sample are listed, as sequenced in a study of T cell responses to AZD1222 COVID-19 vaccine. TCRdb's copy holds only in-frame clones and misses some; the assay was immunoSEQ multiplex PCR. This sample has 110,000 to 150,000 clones, with approximately 91% found just once. Here the sequenced sample was peripheral blood, taken on day 0 of AZD1222 vaccination. These TCRs come from an adult in good health.

The chain employs TRBV5-6 and TRBJ2-7; D is undetermined. Between the trimmed V and J ends, which lost 0 bases and 3 bases, there was a span of 10 bases. CDR3 length: 14 amino acids. CDR1 is SGHDT and CDR2 is YYEEEE in the germline V gene. The CDR3 loop reads CASSLAGRNYEQYF. CDR3 sequence (DNA): TGTGCCAGCAGCTTGGCTGGGCGTAACTACGAGCAGTACTTC.

J is TRBJ1-1 and V is TRBV29-1; D remains unclear. The V end was cut by 5 bases, the J end by 8 bases, with 15 bases between. This CDR3 has 12 amino acids. CDR1 and CDR2 (germline): SQVTM, ANQGSEA. CDR3 coding DNA: TGCAGCGTTTCCGGGGTCACAAGGGAAGCTTTCTTT. Protein product: CSVSGVTREAFF. Combining the CDR3 with reference TRBV29-1 and TRBJ1-1 gives the whole variable domain SAVISQKPSRDICQRGTSLTIQCQVDSQVTMMFWYRQQPGQSLTLIATANQGSEATYESGFVIDKFPISRPNLTFSTLTVSNMSPEDSSIYLCSVSGVTREAFFGQGTRLTVV.

The rearrangement links TRBV19 to TRBJ1-4; TRBD1 aligns across 8 bases. Unmatched junction bases numbered 6, after V lost 6 bases and J lost 6 bases. CDR1 is LNHDA and CDR2 is SQIVND in the germline V gene (reference sequence). The CDR3 consists of 14 residues. CDR3 DNA sequence: TGTGCCAGTAGCTCAGGGGGCGCCTATGAAAAACTGTTTTTT. Translated: CASSSGGAYEKLFF.

This sequence joins TRBV2 and TRBJ2-7; D possibly uses TRBD1 or TRBD2 (5 bases each). V was trimmed by 7 bases and J by 6 bases, leaving 19 bases between them. The CDR3 has 14 amino acids. From germline, CDR1 is SNHLY and CDR2 FYNNEI. The CDR3 protein is CASTDTPGTREQYF. DNA of the CDR3: TGTGCCAGCACTGATACACCAGGGACCCGCGAGCAGTACTTC.

The chain combines TRBV30 with TRBJ1-5; TRBD1 agrees at 7 bases. Germline CDR1 is GTSNPN and CDR2 is SVGIG (reference sequence). The J segment lost 7 bases and the V segment lost 2 bases, leaving 14 bases of the junction unmatched. This CDR3 is 16 amino acids long. In DNA form, the CDR3 reads TGTGCCTGGAGTCTTCGGAACAGGGGTGACTCGCAGCCCCAGCATTTT. Protein: CAWSLRNRGDSQPQHF.

The V call is TRBV7-2, the J call TRBJ2-1; D call uncertain. Trimming cost V 2 bases and J 5 bases, with 7 bases left between them. Germline CDR1 SGHTA, CDR2 FQGNSA. This CDR3 contains 13 residues. Here the CDR3 DNA reads TGTGCCAGCAGCTTACTCGCTCACAATGAGCAGTTCTTC. Translated, it gives CASSLLAHNEQFF.

CDR3 coding DNA: TGTGCCAGCAGCCAAGATTTCAGGGTGGCCTACAATGAGCAGTTCTTC. Translated, it gives CASSQDFRVAYNEQFF. V is TRBV14 and J is TRBJ2-1; tentatively, D is TRBD1 (5 bases). The CDR3 spans 16 residues. V was shortened by 0 bases and J by 2 bases, with 11 bases between the two germline ends. Per germline, CDR1 SGHDN and CDR2 FVKESK.

The CDR3 bases are TGCAGCGTTGAGGTGGGGACTAGCGGGAGCCACGAGCAGTACTTC. Its translation is CSVEVGTSGSHEQYF. This rearrangement joins TRBV29-1 to TRBJ2-7, with 14 nucleotides matching TRBD2. Germline trimming cut 3 bases from V and 5 bases from J; bases unmatched to any gene: 6. Germline V gives CDR1 SQVTM, CDR2 ANQGSEA. This CDR3 has 15 residues.

The rearrangement joins TRBV11-2 to TRBJ2-1; no clear D. The CDR3 has 16 amino acids. Per the germline V gene, CDR1 is SGHAT and CDR2 is FQNNGV. Trimming stripped 6 bases from V and 1 base from J, with 16 bases between. The CDR3 here is CASSPSLSVSYNEQFF. Here the CDR3 DNA reads TGTGCCAGCAGTCCATCCTTGTCGGTGTCCTACAATGAGCAGTTCTTC.

The chain is built from TRBV19 and TRBJ2-1; D unclear. V was trimmed by 4 bases and J by 2 bases, leaving 15 bases between them. CDR3 size: 16 residues. CDR1 and CDR2 (germline): LNHDA, SQIVND (reference sequence). The CDR3 reads CASSNTARGPYNEQFF. The CDR3 DNA sequence: TGTGCCAGTAGTAACACCGCCCGTGGTCCCTACAATGAGCAGTTCTTC. Supplemented by reference TRBV19 and TRBJ2-1, the full variable domain reads DGGITQSPKYLFRKEGQNVTLSCEQNLNHDAMYWYRQDPGQGLRLIYYSQIVNDFQKGDIAEGYSVSREKKESFPLTVTSAQKNPTAFYLCASSNTARGPYNEQFFGPGTRLTVL.

The CDR3 sequence: CASSHNRIAYYGYTF. CDR3 DNA: TGCGCCAGCAGTCACAACAGGATAGCTTACTATGGCTACACCTTC. This chain joins TRBV23-1 and TRBJ1-2; D is possibly TRBD1 (5 bases). TRBV23-1 is identified as an open reading frame with a role that is uncertain. Trimming removed 3 bases from V and 3 bases from J, with 14 bases in between. The length of the CDR3 is 15 residues.

This clone has only one observation. This rearrangement joins TRBV5-4 to TRBJ2-5; D is possibly TRBD1 (5 bases). Germline lookup yields CDR1 SGHNT and CDR2 YYREEE (reference sequence). Trimming removed 0 bases from V and 5 bases from J, with 8 bases in between. The CDR3 has 13 residues. The CDR3 region is CASSLGGGETQYF. In nucleotides, the CDR3 is TGTGCCAGCAGCTTGGGGGGCGGCGAGACCCAGTACTTC.

This clone was seen only a few times. The chain links TRBV11-2 to TRBJ2-2; D call uncertain. V shed 5 bases and J shed 1 base, with 14 bases lying between them. This CDR3 has 16 residues. Germline CDR1 is SGHAT and CDR2 is FQNNGV. The CDR3 DNA sequence: TGTGCCAGCAGCCCTTCGGGTGGCGTGAACACCGGGGAGCTGTTTTTT. Protein: CASSPSGGVNTGELFF. The complete variable domain, with remaining parts taken from reference TRBV11-2 and TRBJ2-2, reads EAGVAQSPRYKIIEKRQSVAFWCNPISGHATLYWYQQILGQGPKLLIQFQNNGVVDDSQLPKDRFSAERLKGVDSTLKIQPAKLEDSAVYLCASSPSGGVNTGELFFGEGSRLTVL.